These T cell receptor beta chains were read from a single sample in a study of control samples from healthy donors and cancer patients. Clones were sequenced by immunoSEQ multiplex PCR, and TCRdb holds only the in-frame ones, with some missing. Among 150,000 to 200,000 clones listed, 88% were seen once. Source material: blood. The receptors stem from a man between 18 and 29 years old in good health. The CDR3 runs from the conserved cysteine through the conserved F or W. A D gene is named only where the DNA matches it firmly. Clone size appears in some rows only: once, few, many, or a class for an expanded clone.

clone_size,d_call,v_call,j_call,cdr3_nt,cdr3_aa
.,.,TRBV21-1,TRBJ2-7,TGTGCCAGCAGCAAAGCCGAGGTTTTATACTTC,CASSKAEVLYF
.,TRBD1,TRBV27,TRBJ2-1,TGTGCCAGCAGTTTAGTACAGGGGGGCGAGTTCTTC,CASSLVQGGEFF
.,.,TRBV19,TRBJ2-5,TGTGCCAGTAGTATAATGGGCAGGGAAGAGACCCAGTACTTC,CASSIMGREETQYF
.,.,TRBV30,TRBJ2-5,TGTGCCTGGAGCTTTCGAGCGGCGGGAGAGACCCAGTACTTC,CAWSFRAAGETQYF
.,TRBD1,TRBV7-6,TRBJ1-2,TGTGCCAGCAGCTTAACCCCAGAGGGACAGAATGGCTACACCTTC,CASSLTPEGQNGYTF
.,.,TRBV11-2,TRBJ2-1,TGTGCCAGCAGCTCATACCCCGGGACACTTTACAATGAGCAGTTCTTC,CASSSYPGTLYNEQFF
few,TRBD1,TRBV9,TRBJ1-2,TGTGCCAGCAGCGGGACGACAGGGAATAACTATGGCTACACCTTC,CASSGTTGNNYGYTF
.,.,TRBV30,TRBJ2-2,TGTGCCCATGGGGGAAGCACCGGGGAGCTGTTTTTT,CAHGGSTGELFF
.,TRBD1,TRBV6-2/TRBV6-3,TRBJ2-7,TGTGCCAGCAGTTACGTGGGACAGGGGTACGAGCAGTACTTC,CASSYVGQGYEQYF
.,.,TRBV7-6,TRBJ2-3,TGTGCCAGCAGCTTGCTTGCGGGGAGACCAGATACGCAGTATTTT,CASSLLAGRPDTQYF
.,.,TRBV15,TRBJ1-2,TGTGCCACCAGCGAAACCTACGCAAGTGCGGGGGATGGCTACACCTTC,CATSETYASAGDGYTF
.,.,TRBV28,TRBJ1-1,TGTGCCAGCAGCGTGATCATCACTGAAGCTTTCTTT,CASSVIITEAFF
.,.,TRBV18,TRBJ1-5,TGTGCCAGCTCACCAGGTCAGGGTCAGCCCCAGCATTTT,CASSPGQGQPQHF
once,.,TRBV5-1,TRBJ1-1,TGCGCCAGCAGCTTCGAAAGGCCCGGGGTAGGGAACACTGAAGCTTTCTTT,CASSFERPGVGNTEAFF
.,.,TRBV6-5,TRBJ1-1,TGTGCCAGCTCCAACCCCGGGGGGACTGAAGCTTTCTTT,CASSNPGGTEAFF
.,.,TRBV19,TRBJ2-2,TGTGCCAGTAGTATTGTCTACGGGAACACCGGGGAGCTGTTTTTT,CASSIVYGNTGELFF
.,TRBD2,TRBV6-5,TRBJ2-1,TGTGCCAGCAGTTATTCGACAGCGGGGGGGCACGAGCAGTTCTTC,CASSYSTAGGHEQFF
.,.,TRBV11-1,TRBJ1-1,TGTGCCAGCAGCTTACGCGGGGGAGCTTTCTTT,CASSLRGGAFF
.,.,TRBV7-2,TRBJ1-1,TGTGCCAGCAGCTTGGACCGGAACACTGAAGCTTTCTTT,CASSLDRNTEAFF
.,TRBD2,TRBV4-3,TRBJ2-2,TGCGCCAGCAGCCAAGGGCCCCTAGCGGCCGGGGAGCTGTTTTTT,CASSQGPLAAGELFF
.,.,TRBV7-9,TRBJ2-6,TGTGCCAGCGGCAGGGGCTCTGGGGCCAACGTCCTGACTTTC,CASGRGSGANVLTF
.,TRBD1,TRBV28,TRBJ2-7,TGTGCCAGCAGTTCTAGGACAGGGGGCATCGGCGAGCAGTACTTC,CASSSRTGGIGEQYF
.,.,TRBV5-1,TRBJ1-6,TGCGCCAGCAGCCCGGGACTCCAAGGCGATTCACCCCTCCACTTT,CASSPGLQGDSPLHF
.,TRBD2,TRBV6-2/TRBV6-3,TRBJ2-5,TGTGCCAGCAGTTCCGGCCCTAGCGGGGGGCAAGAGACCCAGTACTTC,CASSSGPSGGQETQYF
.,.,TRBV27,TRBJ1-2,TGTGCCAGCAGCCCGGGGAACTATGGCTACACCTTC,CASSPGNYGYTF
once,.,TRBV6-6,TRBJ1-5,TGTGCCAGCAAAGGGGGAAGCCAGCCCCAGCATTTT,CASKGGSQPQHF
.,.,TRBV6-6,TRBJ1-1,TGTGCCAGCACCCCACAGGGTGTGGGCACTGAAGCTTTCTTT,CASTPQGVGTEAFF
.,TRBD1,TRBV5-4,TRBJ2-7,TGTGCCAGCAGCTTGGGGGGGACAGGGGGCGACGAGCAGTACTTC,CASSLGGTGGDEQYF
.,TRBD1,TRBV18,TRBJ1-4,TGTGCCAGCTCACTGGGACAGGGGCACGAAAAACTGTTTTTT,CASSLGQGHEKLFF
.,.,TRBV3-1/TRBV3-2,TRBJ2-3,TGTGCCAGCAGCCAGGGGGGGGCAAGCACAGATACGCAGTATTTT,CASSQGGASTDTQYF
.,TRBD1,TRBV5-6,TRBJ2-7,TGTGCCAGCAGGGGAGGTGCAGGGGGCGTTATCTACGAGCAGTACTTC,CASRGGAGGVIYEQYF
.,.,TRBV11-2,TRBJ2-5,TGTGCCAGCAGCTCCCCTGCTCAGGGTAAAGAGACCCAGTACTTC,CASSSPAQGKETQYF
.,.,TRBV7-2,TRBJ2-2,TGTGCCAGCGCCCAAACAACCTACACCGGGGAGCTGTTTTTT,CASAQTTYTGELFF
once,TRBD2,TRBV7-3,TRBJ2-2,TGTGCCAGCAGCCTTCTTAGCGGGGGGCTCGGAAACACCGGGGAGCTGTTTTTT,CASSLLSGGLGNTGELFF
few,.,TRBV7-9,TRBJ1-2,TGTGCCAGCAGTTTGAACGACTATGGCTACACCTTC,CASSLNDYGYTF
.,TRBD1,TRBV6-5,TRBJ2-5,TGTGCCAGCAGTTACTCGACGGACAGGGGGCTAGAGACCCAGTACTTC,CASSYSTDRGLETQYF
.,TRBD1,TRBV5-4,TRBJ2-3,TGTGCCAGCAGCGTACAGGGGGCTGAAGATACGCAGTATTTT,CASSVQGAEDTQYF
.,.,TRBV28,TRBJ1-5,TGTGCCAGCACCCCCCTTGAAGTCTGGGGGCGGGAGGGTCAGCCCCAGCATTTT,CASTPLEVWGREGQPQHF
.,TRBD1,TRBV4-3,TRBJ1-6,TGCGCCAGCAGCCAGGTCCGGGACAGTAATTCACCCCTCCACTTT,CASSQVRDSNSPLHF
.,TRBD2,TRBV27,TRBJ2-1,TGTGCCAGCAGTTCCTTCTCTAGCGGGGGGGCAAATGAGCAGTTCTTC,CASSSFSSGGANEQFF
.,.,TRBV6-6,TRBJ2-7,TGTGCCAGCAGGAAAACAGGGGGGGTCAACCCCGAGCAGTACTTC,CASRKTGGVNPEQYF
.,.,TRBV2,TRBJ2-1,TGTGCCAGCAGGAAGTTTGGAGGGGACGGGGACAATGAGCAGTTCTTC,CASRKFGGDGDNEQFF
.,.,TRBV19,TRBJ1-2,TGTGCCAGTAGTCCCCGACAGTCGGGGCAGGGCTACACCTTC,CASSPRQSGQGYTF
.,.,TRBV27,TRBJ2-3,TGTGCCAGCAGTAAACGGCCAGATACGCAGTATTTT,CASSKRPDTQYF
.,TRBD1,TRBV7-6,TRBJ1-1,TGTGCCAGCAGCTCCCGGACAGGGGGGAACACTGAAGCTTTCTTT,CASSSRTGGNTEAFF
.,.,TRBV28,TRBJ2-3,TGTGCCAGCAGGTGGGGCAGTTCCACAGATACGCAGTATTTT,CASRWGSSTDTQYF
.,TRBD2,TRBV7-6,TRBJ2-1,TGTGCCAGCAGCGCCTCCCCGCTTGGGCGGGGGGTGTACAATGAGCAGTTCTTC,CASSASPLGRGVYNEQFF
.,.,TRBV27,TRBJ2-2,TGTGCCAGCAGTTCCAGGGGACGGAGCACCGGGGAGCTGTTTTTT,CASSSRGRSTGELFF
.,.,TRBV3-1/TRBV3-2,TRBJ1-1,TGTGCCAGCAGCCAAGGTTGGGCAAAGAACACTGAAGCTTTCTTT,CASSQGWAKNTEAFF
once,.,TRBV5-6,TRBJ1-2,TGTGCCAGCAGGACAGGTGGGAGGTATGGCTACACCTTC,CASRTGGRYGYTF
.,TRBD2,TRBV3-1/TRBV3-2,TRBJ2-5,TGTGCCAGCAGCCAAGGATACGGGGGGGACAAAGAGACCCAGTACTTC,CASSQGYGGDKETQYF
.,TRBD1,TRBV19,TRBJ1-1,TGTGCCAGTAGTATACTGACAGGGCAAGGGAACACTGAAGCTTTCTTT,CASSILTGQGNTEAFF
.,.,TRBV30,TRBJ1-3,TGTGCCTGTTCGTTCCTCGGGGGAAACACCATATATTTT,CACSFLGGNTIYF
.,TRBD1,TRBV5-5,TRBJ1-6,TGTGCCAGCAGCTCCGGGACAGGGAAGAATTCACCCCTCCACTTT,CASSSGTGKNSPLHF
.,.,TRBV30,TRBJ1-1,TGTGCCTGGAGTGTACTTCTAGGTGGCAGGAACACTGAAGCTTTCTTT,CAWSVLLGGRNTEAFF
.,TRBD1,TRBV7-2,TRBJ2-2,TGTGCCAGCAGCTTCGGCAGGGGGCGCAGCGGGGAGCTGTTTTTT,CASSFGRGRSGELFF
.,.,TRBV18,TRBJ2-2,TGTGCCAGCTCACCGGGTGCGACAGGGAACACCGGGGAGCTGTTTTTT,CASSPGATGNTGELFF
.,.,TRBV27,TRBJ2-4,TGTGCCAGCAGTCGACAAGACTCACTAGCCAAAAACATTCAGTACTTC,CASSRQDSLAKNIQYF